Listed here are 22 T cell receptor beta chains from one sample, sequenced in a study of T cells in Graves' hyperthyroidism and ophthalmopathy. RNA transcripts provided the source from which TCR beta CDR3 regions were amplified. Primed by the HTBI set, a first-round RT-PCR was run on the TCR CDR3. Each CDR3 protein gets one entry after TCRdb re-called the multiplex PCR reads with MiXCR. In the table there are a few hundred thousand distinct CDR3 sequences, about 46% of which are singletons. The specimen sequenced was peripheral blood or thyroid tissue (not recorded which). The receptors derive from an adult woman with Graves' disease, either hyperthyroidism or ophthalmopathy (not recorded which).

This clonotype was counted once. The chain couples TRBV7-2 to TRBJ2-2; TRBD2 agrees at 13 bases. The CDR3 is 18 amino acids. The V gene end was trimmed by 4 bases and the J gene end by 5 bases; junction bases not matched to a gene: 10. Germline CDR1 reads SGHTA; CDR2 reads FQGNSA. The CDR3 reads CASSSGLAGALWTGELFF. In DNA, the CDR3 is TGTGCCAGCAGCTCTGGACTAGCGGGGGCCCTGTGGACCGGGGAGCTGTTTTTT.

The sample holds a few counts of this clonotype. The gene calls are TRBV7-2 and TRBJ2-5; TRBD2 matches at 13 bases. The V segment lost 2 bases and the J segment 2 bases; nucleotides outside the gene matches: 8. Germline-derived CDR1 and CDR2 are SGHTA and FQGNSA. The CDR3 consists of 18 residues. CDR3 nucleotide sequence: TGTGCCAGCAGCTTAAGGACTAGCGGGAGATGGAGGCAAGAGACCCAGTACTTC. Translated, it gives CASSLRTSGRWRQETQYF. The whole variable domain, filled in from reference TRBV7-2 and TRBJ2-5, reads GAGVSQSPSNKVTEKGKDVELRCDPISGHTALYWYRQSLGQGLEFLIYFQGNSAPDKSGLPSDRFSAERTGGSVSTLTIQRTQQEDSAVYLCASSLRTSGRWRQETQYFGPGTRLLVL.

The chain uses TRBV25-1 and TRBJ2-7, with 7 nucleotides matching TRBD2. The V and J ends lost 4 bases and 1 base, in that order; junction bases with no gene match: 10. This CDR3 has 16 residues. The germline V gene encodes CDR1 MGHDK and CDR2 SYGVNS. The CDR3 DNA is TGTGCCAGCAGTGGGAGTTGGGGGAGGGTATCCTACGAGCAGTACTTC. This codes for CASSGSWGRVSYEQYF.

The chain is built from TRBV5-1 and TRBJ2-2, with a weak D call TRBD1 (7 bases). Trimming took off 5 bases at V and 11 bases at J, with 22 bases between the two ends. There are 15 residues in the CDR3. From germline, CDR1 is SGHRS and CDR2 YFSETQ. The CDR3 coding sequence is TGCGCCAGCAGACCTGGACCAGGGGGGACCTACGAGCTGTTTTTT. This encodes CASRPGPGGTYELFF.

This clonotype was counted many times. The rearrangement links TRBV14 to TRBJ1-2; D ambiguous. The V end lost 6 bases, the J end lost 3 bases, and 14 bases lay between the germline ends. CDR3 length equals 14 residues. Per the germline V gene, CDR1 is SGHDN and CDR2 is FVKESK. DNA for the CDR3: TGTGCCAGCAGTCCCACCAGCAGCTACTATGGCTACACCTTC. Protein product: CASSPTSSYYGYTF.

This chain uses TRBV14 with TRBJ1-5; D is perhaps TRBD1 (6 bases). Germline V gene sequence: CDR1 SGHDN, CDR2 FVKESK. V was pared by 5 bases and J by 6 bases, with 20 bases between. CDR3 length: 16 residues. CDR3 nucleotides: TGTGCCAGCAGCAACGGGGGAGGAACAGGGAGTCAGCCCCAGCATTTT. It codes for CASSNGGGTGSQPQHF.

This chain links TRBV19 with TRBJ1-1, with 7 bases matching TRBD1. This CDR3 comprises 18 residues. Germline CDR1 LNHDA, CDR2 SQIVND (reference sequence). V was clipped by 6 bases and J by 1 base; unmatched bases: 17. As DNA, the CDR3 is TGTGCCAGTAGGCCGCCGCGGGACAGCGATCAATCGAACACTGAAGCTTTCTTT. Amino acids: CASRPPRDSDQSNTEAFF. Combining the CDR3 with reference TRBV19 and TRBJ1-1 gives the whole variable domain DGGITQSPKYLFRKEGQNVTLSCEQNLNHDAMYWYRQDPGQGLRLIYYSQIVNDFQKGDIAEGYSVSREKKESFPLTVTSAQKNPTAFYLCASRPPRDSDQSNTEAFFGQGTRLTVV.

V is TRBV7-9 and J is TRBJ1-2, with TRBD1 matching over 7 bases. Germline V gives CDR1 SEHNR, CDR2 FQNEAQ (reference sequence). The length of the CDR3 is 16 residues. V was pared by 2 bases and J by 8 bases, with 14 bases of the junction left unmatched. In DNA form, the CDR3 reads TGTGCCAGCAGCTTATTCCCACAGACAGGGATGGACGGCTACACCTTC. Its protein product is CASSLFPQTGMDGYTF.

The CDR3 bases are TGTGCCAGCAGCGACGGGACAGCCCTTTCACCCCTCCACTTT. Translation: CASSDGTALSPLHF. The chain carries TRBV7-6 and TRBJ1-6; 7 bases map to TRBD1. The CDR3 totals 14 residues. Germline lookup yields CDR1 SGHVS and CDR2 FNYEAQ. V gave up 5 bases and J gave up 9 bases; unmatched junction bases: 7.

This clonotype was recorded once. This rearrangement joins TRBV19 to TRBJ1-1; 8 nucleotides agree with TRBD1. The CDR3 is made up of 13 amino acids. The ends lost 5 bases at V and 6 bases at J; junction bases unmatched: 5. Per germline, CDR1 LNHDA and CDR2 SQIVND (reference sequence). The CDR3 DNA reads as TGTGCCAGTAGTCGGGACAGGCTGTCTGAAGCTTTCTTT. It yields the protein CASSRDRLSEAFF.

The chain joins TRBV29-1 to TRBJ1-1; TRBD1 might be the D (5 bases). The germline V gene encodes CDR1 SQVTM and CDR2 ANQGSEA. This CDR3 contains 14 residues. The ends were cut back, 8 bases at V and 3 bases at J, with 19 bases in the middle. The CDR3 nucleotides are TGCAGCTTAGCTAGGGGAGGAGGGGACACTGAAGCTTTCTTT. Its translation: CSLARGGGDTEAFF. The whole variable domain, filled in from reference TRBV29-1 and TRBJ1-1, reads SAVISQKPSRDICQRGTSLTIQCQVDSQVTMMFWYRQQPGQSLTLIATANQGSEATYESGFVIDKFPISRPNLTFSTLTVSNMSPEDSSIYLCSLARGGGDTEAFFGQGTRLTVV.

J is TRBJ1-2 and V is TRBV29-1; 7 nucleotides agree with TRBD1. The CDR3 is 14 residues long. V was pared by 0 bases and J by 5 bases, with 6 bases of the junction left unmatched. Germline assignment: CDR1 SQVTM and CDR2 ANQGSEA. CDR3 amino acids: CSVEEGGGAYGYTF. The CDR3 DNA is TGCAGCGTTGAAGAAGGAGGGGGCGCTTATGGCTACACCTTC.

Of note for this clonotype: The junction shows a germline mismatch at one end, possibly a read error. V gene TRBV10-3 combines with J gene TRBJ1-5; TRBD1 matches at 11 bases. The CDR3 runs to 16 residues. Germline V gene data show CDR1 as ENHRY and CDR2 as SYGVKD. CDR3 amino acids: CAISLRGQGVGQPQHF. DNA of the CDR3: TGTGCCATCAGCCTTAGGGGACAGGGGGTTGGTCAGCCCCAGCACTTT.

J is TRBJ1-1 and V is TRBV12-3 or TRBV12-4, with D uncertain. V was shortened by 8 bases and J by 10 bases, with 11 bases between the two germline ends. This CDR3 is 10 amino acids long. In nucleotides, the CDR3 is TGTGCCAGCGGAGTAACGGCAGCTTTCTTT. Its translation: CASGVTAAFF.

The sample holds many counts of this clonotype. The rearrangement joins TRBV29-1 to TRBJ1-2; 7 bases line up with TRBD1. Germline CDR1 and CDR2: SQVTM and ANQGSEA. The CDR3 loop spans 11 amino acids. The trim removed 4 bases at V and 8 bases at J, leaving 4 bases unmatched. This chain's CDR3 is CSVARGKGYTF. CDR3 in DNA: TGCAGCGTTGCCAGGGGGAAGGGCTACACCTTC.

This chain links TRBV7-9 with TRBJ1-2, with D possibly TRBD1 on 5 matching bases. This CDR3 region has 12 residues. Trimming shortened V by 8 bases and J by 3 bases, and 10 bases separated the two germline ends. Germline assignment: CDR1 SEHNR and CDR2 FQNEAQ (reference sequence). CDR3 in DNA: TGTGCCAGCCTGGACACTTACTATGGCTACACCTTC. Protein: CASLDTYYGYTF.

The count of this clonotype is one. This chain joins TRBV7-9 and TRBJ2-7, with D maybe TRBD1 (6 bases). The V end was cut by 4 bases, the J end by 6 bases, with 19 bases between. Germline assignment: CDR1 SEHNR and CDR2 FQNEAQ (reference sequence). The CDR3 loop spans 15 amino acids. CDR3 nucleotide sequence: TGTGCCAGCAGCTCTCACGAATGGGGGCGCGGCGAGCAGTACTTC. Its protein product is CASSSHEWGRGEQYF.

This chain links TRBV29-1 with TRBJ2-7; D remains ambiguous. This CDR3 region has 12 residues. Germline-derived CDR1 and CDR2 are SQVTM and ANQGSEA. The V end was cut by 5 bases, the J end by 1 base, with 9 bases between. CDR3 amino acids: CSVFLTSYEQYF. Here the CDR3 DNA reads TGCAGCGTTTTTCTCACTTCCTACGAGCAGTACTTC.

This clonotype appeared many times. The rearrangement joins TRBV19 to TRBJ2-7; D uncertain. The CDR3 spans 13 residues. V lost 3 bases, J lost 2 bases, and 8 bases lay in between. CDR1 is LNHDA and CDR2 is SQIVND in the germline V gene (reference sequence). CDR3 region: CASSMKATYEQYF. The CDR3 nucleotides read TGTGCCAGTAGTATGAAGGCTACCTACGAGCAGTACTTC.

The gene calls are TRBV20-1 and TRBJ1-6, with D possibly being TRBD1 (5 bases). The CDR3 consists of 14 residues. Trimming removed 6 bases at V and 6 bases at J, with 15 bases between. Germline loops: CDR1 DFQATT, CDR2 SNEGSKA (reference sequence). This chain's CDR3 is CSAKSTVSNSPLHF. The CDR3 DNA sequence: TGCAGTGCAAAATCGACAGTTAGTAATTCACCCCTCCACTTT.

The table lists this clonotype with a few counts. V gene TRBV10-3 combines with J gene TRBJ1-2, with 7 bases identical to TRBD1. Germline V CDR1 and CDR2: ENHRY, SYGVKD. V shed 10 bases, J shed 4 bases, and the junction held 12 bases outside the gene matches. CDR3 length: 14 amino acids. The CDR3 DNA reads as TGTGCCAGCAGCCAAGAGACAGGGCTCTATGGCTACACCTTC. Amino acids: CASSQETGLYGYTF.

This clonotype was recorded many times. V usage is TRBV6-1 and J usage is TRBJ1-5; 7 bases match TRBD1. Unmatched junction bases numbered 15, after V lost 6 bases and J lost 7 bases. CDR1 and CDR2 (germline): MNHNS, SASEGT. The CDR3 consists of 16 residues. CDR3 in amino acids: CASRQTRQGDGQPQHF. The DNA for the CDR3 is TGTGCCAGCAGACAAACCAGACAGGGAGACGGCCAGCCCCAGCATTTT.